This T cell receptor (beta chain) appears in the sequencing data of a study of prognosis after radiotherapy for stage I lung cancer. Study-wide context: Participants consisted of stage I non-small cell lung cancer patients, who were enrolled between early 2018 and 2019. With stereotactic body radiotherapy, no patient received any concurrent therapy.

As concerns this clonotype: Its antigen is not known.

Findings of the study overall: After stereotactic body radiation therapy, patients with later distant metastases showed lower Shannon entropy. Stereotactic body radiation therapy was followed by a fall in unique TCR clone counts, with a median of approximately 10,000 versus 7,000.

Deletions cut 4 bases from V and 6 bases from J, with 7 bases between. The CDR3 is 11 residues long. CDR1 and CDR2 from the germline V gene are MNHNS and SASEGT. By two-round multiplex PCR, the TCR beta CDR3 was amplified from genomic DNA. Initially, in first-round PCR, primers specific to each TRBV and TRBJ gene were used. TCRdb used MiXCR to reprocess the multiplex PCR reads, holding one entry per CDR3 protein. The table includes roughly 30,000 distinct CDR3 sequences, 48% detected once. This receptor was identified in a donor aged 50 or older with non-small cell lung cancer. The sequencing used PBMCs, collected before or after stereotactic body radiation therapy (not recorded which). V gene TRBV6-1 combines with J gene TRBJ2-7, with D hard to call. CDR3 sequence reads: CASSGASEQYF. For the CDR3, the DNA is TGTGCCAGCAGTGGGGCGTCCGAGCAGTACTTC.